This T cell receptor (beta chain) was sequenced in a study of T cells in Graves' hyperthyroidism and ophthalmopathy. Turning to the study itself: Peripheral blood was drawn at first diagnosis, prior to all treatment.

From germline, CDR1 is LGHNA and CDR2 YNFKEQ. The V gene end was trimmed by 4 bases and the J gene end by 4 bases; junction bases not matched to a gene: 9. The CDR3 consists of 16 residues. Absence of ophthalmopathy progression within 18 months defined stable Graves' hyperthyroidism. The hyperthyroidism patients had all been newly diagnosed, and their disease duration was under 2 months. Their ages ranged from 18 to 65 years. Notes on the study in general: Through a model of 13 V-J features, ophthalmopathy was separated from stable hyperthyroidism.

Authors of the study amplified TCR beta CDR3 regions from RNA transcripts. Researchers ran a first-round RT-PCR on the TCR CDR3 using the HTBI primer set. TCRdb re-derived calls from the multiplex PCR reads in MiXCR, one entry per CDR3 protein. Of about 400,000 distinct CDR3 sequences listed, around 13% are singletons. As for this clonotype: Its antigen remains unknown.

The receptor was isolated from a woman aged 18-29 years with Graves' hyperthyroidism. The chain is built from TRBV4-2 and TRBJ1-3; 8 bases are shared with TRBD1. The sample consisted of blood. The CDR3 region is CASSRTGPEKGNTIYF. CDR3 coding DNA: TGTGCCAGCAGCCGGACAGGGCCGGAGAAGGGAAACACCATATATTTT.